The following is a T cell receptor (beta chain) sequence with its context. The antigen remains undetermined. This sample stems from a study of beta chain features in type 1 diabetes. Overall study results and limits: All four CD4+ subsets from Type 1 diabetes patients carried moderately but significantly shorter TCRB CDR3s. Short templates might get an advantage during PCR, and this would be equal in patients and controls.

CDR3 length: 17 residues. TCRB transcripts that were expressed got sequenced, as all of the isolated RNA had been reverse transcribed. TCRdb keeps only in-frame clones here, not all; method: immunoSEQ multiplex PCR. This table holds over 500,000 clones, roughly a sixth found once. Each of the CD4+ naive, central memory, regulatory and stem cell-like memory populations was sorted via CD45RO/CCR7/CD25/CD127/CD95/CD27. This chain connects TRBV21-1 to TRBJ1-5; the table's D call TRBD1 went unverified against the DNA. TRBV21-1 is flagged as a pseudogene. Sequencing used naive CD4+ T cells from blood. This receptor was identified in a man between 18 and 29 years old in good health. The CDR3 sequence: CASSKGGQGGSNQPQHF. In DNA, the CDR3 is TGTGCCAGCAGCAAAGGGGGACAGGGAGGGAGCAATCAGCCCCAGCATTTT.